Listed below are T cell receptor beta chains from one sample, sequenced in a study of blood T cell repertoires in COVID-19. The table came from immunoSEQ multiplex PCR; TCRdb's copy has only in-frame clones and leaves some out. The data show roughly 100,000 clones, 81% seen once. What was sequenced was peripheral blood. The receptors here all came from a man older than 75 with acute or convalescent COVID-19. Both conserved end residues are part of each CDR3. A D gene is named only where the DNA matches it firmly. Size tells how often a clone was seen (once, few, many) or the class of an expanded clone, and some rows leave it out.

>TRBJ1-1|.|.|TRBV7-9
TGTGCCAGCAGCGGCCAGGGTGGAACTGAAGCTTTCTTT
CASSGQGGTEAFF
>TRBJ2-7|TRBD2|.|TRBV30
TGTGCCTGGAGTGTACGGGCGGGAGTGTTCTACGAGCAGTACTTC
CAWSVRAGVFYEQYF
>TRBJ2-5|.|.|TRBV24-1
TGTGCCACCAGCCGGACTGGGGGCGGAGAGACCCAGTACTTC
CATSRTGGGETQYF
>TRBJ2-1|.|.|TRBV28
TGTGCCAGCAGTTTGGGCGGGGTAGGAGGGGATGAGCAGTTCTTC
CASSLGGVGGDEQFF
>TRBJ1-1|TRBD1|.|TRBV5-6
TGTGCCAGCAGCTTGGAGTTCGGGACAGGGTTGAACACTGAAGCTTTCTTT
CASSLEFGTGLNTEAFF
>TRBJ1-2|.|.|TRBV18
TGTGCCAGCTCACCGTTGCCTGGGACAAACTATGGCTACACCTTC
CASSPLPGTNYGYTF
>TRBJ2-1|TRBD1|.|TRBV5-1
TGCGCCAGCAGCTTGGCAGGGACAGATAATGAGCAGTTCTTC
CASSLAGTDNEQFF
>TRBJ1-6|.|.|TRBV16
TGTGCCAGCAGCTACGACAGGCTTAATTCACCCCTCCACTTT
CASSYDRLNSPLHF
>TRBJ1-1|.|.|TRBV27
TGTGCCAGCAGTTTATCTAGGAACACTGAAGCTTTCTTT
CASSLSRNTEAFF
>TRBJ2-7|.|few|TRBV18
TGTGCCAGCCGAGGGTCCGTCTCCTACGAGCAGTACTTC
CASRGSVSYEQYF
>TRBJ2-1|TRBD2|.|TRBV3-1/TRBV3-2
TGTGCCAGCAGCCAAATAGCGGGAGGATACAATGAGCAGTTCTTC
CASSQIAGGYNEQFF
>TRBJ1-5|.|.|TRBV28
TGTGCCAGCAGGCCAGGGAATCAGCCCCAGCATTTT
CASRPGNQPQHF
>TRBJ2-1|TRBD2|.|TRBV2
TGTGCCAGCGGGAGGGACTACAATGAGCAGTTCTTC
CASGRDYNEQFF
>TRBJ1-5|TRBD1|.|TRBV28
TGTGCCAGCAGTCGCGCAGGGGGAAGCAATCAGCCCCAGCATTTT
CASSRAGGSNQPQHF
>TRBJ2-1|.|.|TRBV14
TGTGCCAGCAGCCAAGATCCCCTAAGGCGGTCCTACAATGAGCAGTTCTTC
CASSQDPLRRSYNEQFF
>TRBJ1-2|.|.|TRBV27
TGTGCCAGCAGCCCCGCCTCGCCGACAGGCGGCTACACCTTC
CASSPASPTGGYTF
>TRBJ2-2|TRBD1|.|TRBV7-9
TGTGCCAGCAGCTTAGGACAGGGCCTCGGATCAGGGGAGCTGTTTTTT
CASSLGQGLGSGELFF
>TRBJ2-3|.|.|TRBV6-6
TGTGCCAGCAGTCCCCTCGACCGGGTTGAAGCAGATACGCAGTATTTT
CASSPLDRVEADTQYF
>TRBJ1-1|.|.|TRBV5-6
TGTGCCAGCAGCGATAAAACCGGGACAAGAATTCCCCTCACTGAAGCTTTCTTT
CASSDKTGTRIPLTEAFF
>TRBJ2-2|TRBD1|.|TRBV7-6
TGTGCCAGCAGCGGGACAGGGGGTGTCACCGGGGAGCTGTTTTTT
CASSGTGGVTGELFF
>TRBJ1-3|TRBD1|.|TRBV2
TGTGCCAGCAGTGACTCAGGGGGCGAAAACACCATATATTTT
CASSDSGGENTIYF
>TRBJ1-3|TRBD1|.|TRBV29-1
TGCAGCGGACAGGGGTTGGCAGACACCATATATTTT
CSGQGLADTIYF
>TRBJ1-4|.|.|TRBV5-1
TGCGCCAGCAGCTTGGTTGGCATGACTAATGAAAAACTGTTTTTT
CASSLVGMTNEKLFF
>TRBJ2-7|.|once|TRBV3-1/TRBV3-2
TGTGCCAGCAGCCAAGGTTCGCAGCGGGACACCACCTACGAGCAGTACTTC
CASSQGSQRDTTYEQYF
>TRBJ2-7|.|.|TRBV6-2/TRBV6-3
TGTGCCAGCAGTTACCAGGGCCGCCCCTACGAGCAGTACTTC
CASSYQGRPYEQYF
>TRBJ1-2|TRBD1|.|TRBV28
TGTGCCAGCAGTGTAACCACAGGGGGCGGTCTTTACACCTTC
CASSVTTGGGLYTF
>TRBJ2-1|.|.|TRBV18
TGTGCCAGCTCACCACGCGGTGGCGAGCAGTTCTTC
CASSPRGGEQFF
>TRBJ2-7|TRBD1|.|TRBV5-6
TGTGCCAGCAGCCCAACAGGGGACTCCTACGAGCAGTACTTC
CASSPTGDSYEQYF
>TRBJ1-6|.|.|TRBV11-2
TGTGCCAGCAGCTTAGGCGTACATAATTCACCCCTCCACTTT
CASSLGVHNSPLHF
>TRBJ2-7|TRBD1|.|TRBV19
TGTGCCAGCAGAGTGACAGGACAGGCCTACGAGCAGTACTTC
CASRVTGQAYEQYF
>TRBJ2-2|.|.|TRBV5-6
TGTGCCAGCAGCTTGGAACAGGGAAACACCGGGGAGCTGTTTTTT
CASSLEQGNTGELFF
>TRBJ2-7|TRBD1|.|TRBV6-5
TGTGCCAGCAGTCCAAGGACAGGTTCCTACGAGCAGTACTTC
CASSPRTGSYEQYF
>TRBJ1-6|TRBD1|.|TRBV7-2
TGTGCCAGCAGCCAGACAGGGAACAATTCACCCCTCCACTTT
CASSQTGNNSPLHF
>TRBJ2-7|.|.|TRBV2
TGTGCCAGCAGTGAGTTAGGAGGGGGCTACTACGAGCAGTACTTC
CASSELGGGYYEQYF
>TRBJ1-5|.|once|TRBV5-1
TGCGCCAGTCGCCCCAGCGATAGCAATCAGCCCCAGCATTTT
CASRPSDSNQPQHF
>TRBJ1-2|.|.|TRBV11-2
TGTGCCAGCAGCCCCGACAGAAACTATGGCTACACCTTC
CASSPDRNYGYTF
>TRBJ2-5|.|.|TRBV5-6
TGTGCCAGCAGCTTGGGGGCATTACAAGAGACCCAGTACTTC
CASSLGALQETQYF
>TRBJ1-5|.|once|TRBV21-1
TGTGCCAGCAGAGTTGTGATGAGGGCCCGCAATCAGCCCCAGCATTTT
CASRVVMRARNQPQHF
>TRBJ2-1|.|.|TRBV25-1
TGTGCCAGCAGTGGCAGCTCCTACAATGAGCAGTTCTTC
CASSGSSYNEQFF
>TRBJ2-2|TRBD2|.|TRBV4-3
TGCGCCAGCAGCCGGTTTAGCGGGAGGACCGGGGAGCTGTTTTTT
CASSRFSGRTGELFF
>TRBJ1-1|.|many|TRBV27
TGTGCCAGCAGTTTTTTGCCCTCGGGGACTGAAGCTTTCTTT
CASSFLPSGTEAFF
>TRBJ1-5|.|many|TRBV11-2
TGTGCCAGCAGCCTCGCAGGAGGCGGCAATCAGCCCCAGCATTTT
CASSLAGGGNQPQHF
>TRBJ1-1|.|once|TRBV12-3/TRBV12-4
TGTGCCAGCAGTTTAGCGAGGGCAGGTAAAGCTTTCTTT
CASSLARAGKAFF
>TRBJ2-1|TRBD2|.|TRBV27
TGTGCCAGCAGCCCGGGACTAGCGGGAGGGTACAATGAGCAGTTCTTC
CASSPGLAGGYNEQFF
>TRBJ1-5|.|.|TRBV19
TGTGCCAGTAGTATAGATCTGACTGGCAATCAGCCCCAGCATTTT
CASSIDLTGNQPQHF
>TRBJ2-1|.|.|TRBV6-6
TGTGCCAGCAGTTACGGGGGCAGCTCCTACAATGAGCAGTTCTTC
CASSYGGSSYNEQFF
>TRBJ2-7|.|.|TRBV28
TGTGCCAGCAGCTACTCGGGGTACGAGCAGTACTTC
CASSYSGYEQYF
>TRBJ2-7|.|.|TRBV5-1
TGCGCCAGCAGCTTGGCCGCGGGGTCGCCATCCTACGAGCAGTACTTC
CASSLAAGSPSYEQYF
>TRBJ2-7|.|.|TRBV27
TGTGCCACGGGTCTAAGCTCCGAGCAGTACTTC
CATGLSSEQYF
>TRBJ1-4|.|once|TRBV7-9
TGTGCCAGCAGATTACAGGGCGCTGAAAAACTGTTTTTT
CASRLQGAEKLFF
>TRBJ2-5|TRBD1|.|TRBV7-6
TGTGCCAGCAGCCCTCGACAGGGGGCAGGGGAGACCCAGTACTTC
CASSPRQGAGETQYF
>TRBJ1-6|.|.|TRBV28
TGTGCCAGCAGTTTAGGTACTGGGAGTCACCCCGGGTATAATTCACCCCTCCACTTT
CASSLGTGSHPGYNSPLHF
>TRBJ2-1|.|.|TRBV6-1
TGTGCCAGCAGTGAATTTGGGTCTAGCCTATCCTACAATGAGCAGTTCTTC
CASSEFGSSLSYNEQFF
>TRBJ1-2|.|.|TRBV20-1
TGCAGTGCTAGAGATAATGGCTACACCTTC
CSARDNGYTF
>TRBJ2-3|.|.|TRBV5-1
TGCGCCAGCGAGGTAGGATCAGGCGGGCCAAGCACAGATACGCAGTATTTT
CASEVGSGGPSTDTQYF
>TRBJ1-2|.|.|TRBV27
TGTGCCAGCAGTTTAACGTCGCGGCCCTATGGCTACACCTTC
CASSLTSRPYGYTF